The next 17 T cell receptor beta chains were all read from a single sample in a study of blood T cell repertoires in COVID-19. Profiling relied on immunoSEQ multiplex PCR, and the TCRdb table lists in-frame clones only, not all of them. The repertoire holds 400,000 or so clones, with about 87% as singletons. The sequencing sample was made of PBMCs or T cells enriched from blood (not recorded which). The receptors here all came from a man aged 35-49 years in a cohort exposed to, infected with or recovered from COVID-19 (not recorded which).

CDR3 residues: CASSLRRGLVEQYF. The DNA for the CDR3 is TGTGCCAGCAGTTTACGCAGGGGGCTCGTCGAGCAGTACTTC. The chain uses TRBV28 and TRBJ2-7, with 8 positions matching TRBD1. The CDR3 is 14 amino acids. From germline, CDR1 is MDHEN and CDR2 SYDVKM. With 2 bases clipped from V and 6 bases from J, the junction kept 6 bases outside the gene matches.

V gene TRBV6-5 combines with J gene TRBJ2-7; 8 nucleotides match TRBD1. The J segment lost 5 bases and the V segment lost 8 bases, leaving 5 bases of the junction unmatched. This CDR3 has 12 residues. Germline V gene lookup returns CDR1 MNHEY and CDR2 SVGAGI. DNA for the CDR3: TGTGCCAGCCGACAGGGGTCCAACGAGCAGTACTTC. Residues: CASRQGSNEQYF.

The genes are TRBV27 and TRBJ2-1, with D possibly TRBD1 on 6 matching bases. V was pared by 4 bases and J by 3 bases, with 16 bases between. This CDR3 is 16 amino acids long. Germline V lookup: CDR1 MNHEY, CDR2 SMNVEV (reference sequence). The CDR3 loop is CASSSHTGRNYNEQFF. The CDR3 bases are TGTGCCAGCAGTTCACACACAGGGCGGAACTACAATGAGCAGTTCTTC.

CDR3 nucleotide sequence: TGTGCCACCACCCTGGACAGGCCGAACACTGAAGCTTTCTTT. Amino acids: CATTLDRPNTEAFF. The chain couples TRBV15 to TRBJ1-1, with TRBD1 matching over 7 bases. J gave up 1 base and V 7 bases, and 6 bases lay outside the gene matches. There are 14 residues in the CDR3. Germline V CDR1 and CDR2: LNHNV, YYDKDF (reference sequence).

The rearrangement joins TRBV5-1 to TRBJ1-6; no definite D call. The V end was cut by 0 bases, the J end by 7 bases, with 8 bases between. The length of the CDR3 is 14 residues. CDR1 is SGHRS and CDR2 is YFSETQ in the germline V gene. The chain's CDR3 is CASSLGPSNSPLHF. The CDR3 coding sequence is TGCGCCAGCAGCTTGGGGCCGTCGAATTCACCCCTCCACTTT.

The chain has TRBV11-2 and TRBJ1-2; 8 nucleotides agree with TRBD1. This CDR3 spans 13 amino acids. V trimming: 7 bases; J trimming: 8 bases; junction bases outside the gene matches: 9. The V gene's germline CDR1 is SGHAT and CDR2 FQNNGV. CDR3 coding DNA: TGTGCCAGCACCCCAGGGGGCCAATGGGGCTACACCTTC. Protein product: CASTPGGQWGYTF.

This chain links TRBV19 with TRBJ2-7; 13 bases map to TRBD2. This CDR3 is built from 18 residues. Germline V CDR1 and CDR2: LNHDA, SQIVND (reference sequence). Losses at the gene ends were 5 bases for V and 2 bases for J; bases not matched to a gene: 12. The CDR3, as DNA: TGTGCCAGTAGTTCCCGGACTAGCGGGAGCGGTAAGGCCTACGAGCAGTACTTC. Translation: CASSSRTSGSGKAYEQYF.

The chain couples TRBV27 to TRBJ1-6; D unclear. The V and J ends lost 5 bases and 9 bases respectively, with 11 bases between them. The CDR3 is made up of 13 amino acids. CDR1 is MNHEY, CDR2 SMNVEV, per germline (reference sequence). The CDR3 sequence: CASSPNSGSPLHF. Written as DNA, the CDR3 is TGTGCCAGCAGTCCCAATAGCGGTTCACCCCTCCACTTT.

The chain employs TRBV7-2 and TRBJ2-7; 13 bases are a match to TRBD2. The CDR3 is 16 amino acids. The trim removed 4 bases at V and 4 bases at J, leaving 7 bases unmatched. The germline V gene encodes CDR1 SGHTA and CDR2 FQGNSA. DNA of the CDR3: TGTGCCAGCAGCTCCCGGACTAGCGGGAGTAGATACGAGCAGTACTTC. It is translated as CASSSRTSGSRYEQYF.

CDR3 in DNA: TGTGCCAGCAGTCACACTAGCGGATACAATGAGCAGTTCTTC. Translating gives CASSHTSGYNEQFF. The gene calls are TRBV6-6 and TRBJ2-1, with 8 bases matching TRBD2. Trimming at V came to 5 bases and at J to 4 bases, leaving 4 bases not matched to a gene. CDR3 length: 14 residues. Germline V gene sequence: CDR1 MNHNY, CDR2 SVGAGI (reference sequence).

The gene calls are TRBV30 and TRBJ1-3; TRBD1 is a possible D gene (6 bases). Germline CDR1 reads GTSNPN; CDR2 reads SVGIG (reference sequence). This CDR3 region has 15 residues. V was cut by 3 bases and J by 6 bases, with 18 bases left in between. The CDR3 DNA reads TGTGCCTGGAGGCCTACAGGGCTCGTCGAAAACACCATATATTTT. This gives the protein CAWRPTGLVENTIYF.

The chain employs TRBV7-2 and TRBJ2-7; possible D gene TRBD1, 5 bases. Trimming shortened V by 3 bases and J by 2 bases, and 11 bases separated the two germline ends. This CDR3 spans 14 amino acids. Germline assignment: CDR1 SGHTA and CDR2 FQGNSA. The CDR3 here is CASSLQGNPYEQYF. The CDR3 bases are TGTGCCAGCAGCTTGCAGGGAAACCCCTACGAGCAGTACTTC. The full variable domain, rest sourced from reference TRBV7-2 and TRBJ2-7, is GAGVSQSPSNKVTEKGKDVELRCDPISGHTALYWYRQSLGQGLEFLIYFQGNSAPDKSGLPSDRFSAERTGGSVSTLTIQRTQQEDSAVYLCASSLQGNPYEQYFGPGTRLTVT.

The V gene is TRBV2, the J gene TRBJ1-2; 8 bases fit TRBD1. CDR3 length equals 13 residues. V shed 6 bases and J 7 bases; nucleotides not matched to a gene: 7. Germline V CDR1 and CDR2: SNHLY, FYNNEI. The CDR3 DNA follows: TGTGCCAGCAGGGGCGACAGGGGTGGTGGCTACACCTTC. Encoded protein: CASRGDRGGGYTF.

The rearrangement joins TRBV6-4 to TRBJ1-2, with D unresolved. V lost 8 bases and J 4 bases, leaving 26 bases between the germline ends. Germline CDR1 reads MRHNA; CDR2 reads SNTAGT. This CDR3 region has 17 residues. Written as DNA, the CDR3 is TGTGCCAGCGATTACCGGGGAGGGAGATCTACTATCTATGGCTACACCTTC. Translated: CASDYRGGRSTIYGYTF.

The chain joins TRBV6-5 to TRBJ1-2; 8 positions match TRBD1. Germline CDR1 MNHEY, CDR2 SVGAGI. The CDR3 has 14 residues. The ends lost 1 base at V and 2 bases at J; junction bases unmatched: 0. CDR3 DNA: TGTGCCAGCAGTTACTACAGGGGGAACTATGGCTACACCTTC. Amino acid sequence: CASSYYRGNYGYTF.

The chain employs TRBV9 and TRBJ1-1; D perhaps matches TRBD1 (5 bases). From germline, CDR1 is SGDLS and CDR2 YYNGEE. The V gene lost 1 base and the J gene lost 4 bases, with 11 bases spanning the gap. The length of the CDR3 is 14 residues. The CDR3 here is CASSVMGTVTEAFF. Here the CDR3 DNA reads TGTGCCAGCAGCGTAATGGGGACTGTCACTGAAGCTTTCTTT. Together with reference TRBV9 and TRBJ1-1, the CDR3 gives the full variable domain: DSGVTQTPKHLITATGQRVTLRCSPRSGDLSVYWYQQSLDQGLQFLIQYYNGEERAKGNILERFSAQQFPDLHSELNLSSLELGDSALYFCASSVMGTVTEAFFGQGTRLTVV.

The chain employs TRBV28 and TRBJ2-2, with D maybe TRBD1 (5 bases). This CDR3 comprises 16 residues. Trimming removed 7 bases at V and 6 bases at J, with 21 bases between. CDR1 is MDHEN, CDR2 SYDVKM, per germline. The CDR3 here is CASNTQGWGLPGELFF. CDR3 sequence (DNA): TGTGCCAGCAATACTCAGGGCTGGGGCTTACCCGGGGAGCTGTTTTTT.